Listed below are T cell receptor beta chains from one sample, sequenced in a study of identical twins. MiXCR, applied by TCRdb to the 5' RACE reads, yields one record per CDR3 protein. The repertoire holds 510,000 or so distinct CDR3 sequences, with approximately 16% as singletons. These data were also filed under a second study, of yellow fever vaccine responses in identical twins.

The source material was CD4+ T cells sorted from blood. The receptors originated from a woman between 18 and 29 years old in good health. The conserved cysteine and the conserved F or W are not part of the CDR3 here. The size field is filled for only some rows; it gives once, few, many or a size class.

abundance,j_gene,v_gene,CDR3aa
few,TRBJ2-3,TRBV11-2,ASSLEPFSTDTQY
.,TRBJ2-1,TRBV5-1,ASSLWRGRNNEQF
.,TRBJ1-1,TRBV29-1,SGGRTGHAEAF
few,TRBJ2-1,TRBV3-1,ASSQTSWGVEQF
.,TRBJ2-3,TRBV5-1,ASSLGGSLGTDTQY
.,TRBJ2-7,TRBV3-1,ASSLSPIAGDHEQY
few,TRBJ2-6,TRBV19,ASSIGTGVSGANVLT
.,TRBJ2-7,TRBV18,ASSVGTSGDYEQY
.,TRBJ2-2,TRBV19,ASRQGVGTGELF
few,TRBJ2-5,TRBV7-9,ASSATVIQETQY
.,TRBJ2-1,TRBV19,ASSPRGLLSYNEQF
.,TRBJ2-2,TRBV18,ASSPPSNTGELF
few,TRBJ2-7,TRBV19,ASSILAGSSEQY
many,TRBJ2-5,TRBV20-1,SARGWGGGQETQY
few,TRBJ2-7,TRBV9,ASSVDSQLGEQY